Below, 10 T cell receptor beta chains from the same sample are listed, as sequenced in a study of T cell responses to AZD1222 COVID-19 vaccine. The assay was immunoSEQ multiplex PCR, and TCRdb's table has in-frame clones only and misses some. Of 90,000 to 130,000 clones in the sample, around 90% were seen once. This specimen was peripheral blood, taken on day 0 of AZD1222 vaccination. The receptors shown here come from an adult in good health.

CDR3 nucleotide sequence: TGTGCCAGCACACTACAGGGGACCCAGTACTTC. This encodes CASTLQGTQYF. This chain connects TRBV7-9 to TRBJ2-5; D is perhaps TRBD1 (6 bases). V was shortened by 7 bases and J by 7 bases, with 10 bases between the two germline ends. Germline lookup yields CDR1 SEHNR and CDR2 FQNEAQ (reference sequence). The CDR3 is made up of 11 amino acids.

In DNA form, the CDR3 reads TGTGCCAGCAGCTTTAGACTAGCGGGGGTAGGAGAGACCCAGTACTTC. Protein sequence: CASSFRLAGVGETQYF. This chain uses TRBV5-6 with TRBJ2-5; 12 nucleotides align to TRBD2. Germline CDR1 SGHDT, CDR2 YYEEEE. This CDR3 comprises 16 residues. V gave up 2 bases and J gave up 4 bases; unmatched junction bases: 6.

The genes are TRBV10-3 and TRBJ2-1, with TRBD2 matching 9 bases. This CDR3 has 12 amino acids. CDR1 and CDR2 from the germline V gene are ENHRY and SYGVKD. The DNA for the CDR3 is TGTGTATGCGGGGGGGCCTACAATGAGCAGTTCTTC. The encoded protein is CVCGGAYNEQFF.

The chain has TRBV3-1 (or the pseudogene TRBV3-2) and TRBJ1-1; 7 bases line up with TRBD1. Germline V CDR1 and CDR2: LGHDT, YNNKEL (reference sequence). The CDR3 extends over 12 amino acids. Trimming removed 3 bases from V and 7 bases from J; junction bases left unmatched: 2. CDR3 residues: CASSQAGGEAFF. CDR3 nucleotides: TGTGCCAGCAGCCAGGCAGGGGGTGAAGCTTTCTTT.

The chain joins TRBV6-1 to TRBJ2-6; D is undetermined. Trimming pared 3 bases from V and 0 bases from J, leaving 9 bases between. CDR1 and CDR2 (germline): MNHNS, SASEGT. This CDR3 spans 16 amino acids. The CDR3 DNA reads as TGTGCCAGCAGTGAGCAGGATAACTCTGGGGCCAACGTCCTGACTTTC. Protein product: CASSEQDNSGANVLTF.

This clone was seen only a few times. This chain connects TRBV19 to TRBJ1-5; D may be TRBD1 (5 bases). Per the germline V gene, CDR1 is LNHDA and CDR2 is SQIVND (reference sequence). CDR3 length equals 14 residues. The V end was cut by 5 bases, the J end by 7 bases, with 15 bases between. CDR3 loop: CASSPGGGGQPQHF. The DNA of the CDR3 is TGTGCCAGTAGTCCTGGGGGGGGAGGACAGCCCCAGCATTTT. Full variable domain (outside the CDR3, taken from reference TRBV19 and TRBJ1-5): DGGITQSPKYLFRKEGQNVTLSCEQNLNHDAMYWYRQDPGQGLRLIYYSQIVNDFQKGDIAEGYSVSREKKESFPLTVTSAQKNPTAFYLCASSPGGGGQPQHFGDGTRLSIL.

The V gene is TRBV27, the J gene TRBJ2-1; 10 bases line up with TRBD2. Germline loops: CDR1 MNHEY, CDR2 SMNVEV (reference sequence). This CDR3 is 16 amino acids long. V lost 5 bases to trimming and J lost 0 bases; unmatched junction nucleotides: 4. CDR3 sequence reads: CASSAASGSSYNEQFF. The CDR3 DNA reads as TGTGCCAGCAGTGCCGCTAGCGGGAGCTCCTACAATGAGCAGTTCTTC.

This clone has only a few counts. CDR3 amino acids: CASSYKYRTKPFNYGYTF. In nucleotides, the CDR3 is TGTGCCAGTAGTTACAAATACCGGACTAAACCCTTTAACTATGGCTACACCTTC. The gene calls are TRBV19 and TRBJ1-2, with D uncertain. V gave up 5 bases and J gave up 1 base, with 23 bases separating them. The CDR3 has 18 residues. Germline V gene sequence: CDR1 LNHDA, CDR2 SQIVND (reference sequence).

The gene calls are TRBV4-1 and TRBJ1-2; 7 nucleotides agree with TRBD1. Trimming removed 3 bases from V and 4 bases from J; junction bases left unmatched: 11. The CDR3 extends over 16 amino acids. Germline V CDR1 and CDR2: MGHRA, YSYEKL. CDR3 DNA sequence: TGCGCCAGCAGCCAGACCCTGACAGGGATCGGCTATGGCTACACCTTC. This sequence encodes CASSQTLTGIGYGYTF.

The chain joins TRBV11-2 to TRBJ2-7; 7 nucleotides agree with TRBD2. The germline V gene has CDR1 SGHAT and CDR2 FQNNGV. The CDR3 spans 15 residues. With V trimmed by 3 bases and J by 0 bases, 5 bases remained unmatched. DNA for the CDR3: TGTGCCAGCAGCTTTTCGGCTAGCGGCTCCTACGAGCAGTACTTC. Its translation is CASSFSASGSYEQYF.